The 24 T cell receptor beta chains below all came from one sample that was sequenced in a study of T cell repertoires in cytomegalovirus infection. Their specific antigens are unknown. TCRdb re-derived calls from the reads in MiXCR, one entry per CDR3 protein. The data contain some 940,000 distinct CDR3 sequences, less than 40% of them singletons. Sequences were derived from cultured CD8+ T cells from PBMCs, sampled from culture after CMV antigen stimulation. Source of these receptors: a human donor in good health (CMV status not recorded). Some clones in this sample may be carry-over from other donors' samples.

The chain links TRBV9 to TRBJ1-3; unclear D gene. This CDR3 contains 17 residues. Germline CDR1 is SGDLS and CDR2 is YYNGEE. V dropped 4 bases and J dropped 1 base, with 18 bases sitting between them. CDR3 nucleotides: TGTGCCAGCAGCACAGATAGGGCTGCTCTTTCTGGAAACACCATATATTTT. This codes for CASSTDRAALSGNTIYF.

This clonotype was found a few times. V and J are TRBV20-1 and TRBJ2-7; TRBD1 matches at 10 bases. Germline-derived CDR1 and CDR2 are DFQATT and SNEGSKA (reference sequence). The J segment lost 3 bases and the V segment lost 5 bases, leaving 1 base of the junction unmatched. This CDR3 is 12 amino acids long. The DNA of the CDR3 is TGCAGTGCTGGGGACAGGGGCTACGAGCAGTACTTC. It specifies CSAGDRGYEQYF.

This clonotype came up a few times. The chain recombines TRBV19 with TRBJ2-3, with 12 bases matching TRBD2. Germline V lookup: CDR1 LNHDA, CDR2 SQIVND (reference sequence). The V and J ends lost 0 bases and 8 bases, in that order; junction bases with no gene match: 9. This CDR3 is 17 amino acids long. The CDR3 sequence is CASSIDPPGLAGLTQYF. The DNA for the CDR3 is TGTGCCAGTAGTATAGACCCCCCGGGACTAGCGGGCCTTACGCAGTATTTT.

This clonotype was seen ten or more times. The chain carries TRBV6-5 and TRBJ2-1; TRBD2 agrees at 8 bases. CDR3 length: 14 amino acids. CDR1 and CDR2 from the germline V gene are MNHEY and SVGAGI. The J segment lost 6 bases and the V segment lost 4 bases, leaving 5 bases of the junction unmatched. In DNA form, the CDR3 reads TGTGCCAGCAGTTCAACGGGGGGGGCCAATGAGCAGTTCTTC. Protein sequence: CASSSTGGANEQFF.

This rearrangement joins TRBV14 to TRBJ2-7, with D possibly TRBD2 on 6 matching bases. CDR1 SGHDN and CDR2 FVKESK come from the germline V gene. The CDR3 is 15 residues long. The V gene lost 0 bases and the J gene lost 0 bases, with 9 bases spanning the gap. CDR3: CASSQESRGSYEQYF. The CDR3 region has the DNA TGTGCCAGCAGCCAAGAATCGCGGGGCTCCTACGAGCAGTACTTC.

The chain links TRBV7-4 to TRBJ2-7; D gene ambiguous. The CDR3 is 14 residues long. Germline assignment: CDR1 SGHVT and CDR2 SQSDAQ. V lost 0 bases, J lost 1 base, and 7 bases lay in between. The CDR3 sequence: CASSLAGHSYEQYF. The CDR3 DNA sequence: TGTGCCAGCAGCTTAGCAGGGCATTCCTACGAGCAGTACTTC.

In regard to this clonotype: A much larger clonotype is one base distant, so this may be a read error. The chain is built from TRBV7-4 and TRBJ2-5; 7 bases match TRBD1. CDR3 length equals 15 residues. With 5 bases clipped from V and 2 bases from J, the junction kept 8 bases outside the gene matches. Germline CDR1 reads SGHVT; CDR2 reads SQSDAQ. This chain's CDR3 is CASSRRGTVQETQYF. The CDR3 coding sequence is TGTGCCAGCAGCCGAAGGGGGACAGTACAAGAGACCCAGTACTTC.

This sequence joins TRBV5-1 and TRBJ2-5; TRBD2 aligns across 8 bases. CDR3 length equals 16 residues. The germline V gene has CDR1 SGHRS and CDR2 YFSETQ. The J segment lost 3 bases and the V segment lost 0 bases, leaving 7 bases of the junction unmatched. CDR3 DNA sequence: TGCGCCAGCAGCTTGGCAGTAGCGGGGCGGGAAGAGACCCAGTACTTC. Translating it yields CASSLAVAGREETQYF.

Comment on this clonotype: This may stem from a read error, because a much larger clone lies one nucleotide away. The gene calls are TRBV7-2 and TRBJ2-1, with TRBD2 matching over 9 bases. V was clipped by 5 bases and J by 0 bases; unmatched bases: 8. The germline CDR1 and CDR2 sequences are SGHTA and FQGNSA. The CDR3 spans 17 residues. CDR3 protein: CASSLAGGGSSYNEQFF. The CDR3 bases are TGTGCCAGCAGCCTGGCGGGAGGGGGCAGCTCCTACAATGAGCAGTTCTTC.

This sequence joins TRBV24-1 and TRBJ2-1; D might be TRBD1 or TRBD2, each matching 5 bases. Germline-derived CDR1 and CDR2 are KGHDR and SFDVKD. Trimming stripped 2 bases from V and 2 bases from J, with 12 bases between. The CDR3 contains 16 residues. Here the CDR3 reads CATSDSRGAPYNEQFF. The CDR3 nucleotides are TGTGCCACCAGTGATTCTCGAGGGGCTCCCTACAATGAGCAGTTCTTC.

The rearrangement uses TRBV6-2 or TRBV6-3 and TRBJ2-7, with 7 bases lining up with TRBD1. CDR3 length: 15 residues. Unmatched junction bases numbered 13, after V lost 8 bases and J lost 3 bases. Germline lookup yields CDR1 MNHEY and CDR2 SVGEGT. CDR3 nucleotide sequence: TGTGCCAGCCCCCCCGGGACAGACCTATACTACGAGCAGTACGTC. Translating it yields CASPPGTDLYYEQYV.

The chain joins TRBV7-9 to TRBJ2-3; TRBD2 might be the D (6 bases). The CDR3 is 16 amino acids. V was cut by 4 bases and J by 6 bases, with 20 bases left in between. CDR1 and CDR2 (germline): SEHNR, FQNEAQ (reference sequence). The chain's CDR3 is CASSSRGALIGDTQYF. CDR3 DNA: TGTGCCAGCAGCTCCCGCGGGGCCCTTATTGGGGATACGCAGTATTTT. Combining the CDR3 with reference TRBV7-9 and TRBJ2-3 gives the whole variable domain DTGVSQNPRHKITKRGQNVTFRCDPISEHNRLYWYRQTLGQGPEFLTYFQNEAQLEKSRLLSDRFSAERPKGSFSTLEIQRTEQGDSAMYLCASSSRGALIGDTQYFGPGTRLTVL.

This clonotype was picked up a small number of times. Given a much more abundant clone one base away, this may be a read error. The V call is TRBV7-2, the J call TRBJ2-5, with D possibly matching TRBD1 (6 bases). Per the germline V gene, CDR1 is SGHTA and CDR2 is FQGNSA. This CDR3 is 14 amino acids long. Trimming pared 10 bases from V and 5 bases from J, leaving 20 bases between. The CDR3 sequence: CANNPTGGWETQYF. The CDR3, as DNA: TGTGCCAACAACCCGACAGGAGGTTGGGAGACCCAGTACTTC.

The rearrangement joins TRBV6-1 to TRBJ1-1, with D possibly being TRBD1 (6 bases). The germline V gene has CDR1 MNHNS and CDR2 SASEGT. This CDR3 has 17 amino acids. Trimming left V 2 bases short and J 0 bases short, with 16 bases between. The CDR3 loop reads CASSESLMRGMNTEAFF. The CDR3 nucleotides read TGTGCCAGCAGTGAAAGCCTTATGAGGGGGATGAACACTGAAGCTTTCTTT.

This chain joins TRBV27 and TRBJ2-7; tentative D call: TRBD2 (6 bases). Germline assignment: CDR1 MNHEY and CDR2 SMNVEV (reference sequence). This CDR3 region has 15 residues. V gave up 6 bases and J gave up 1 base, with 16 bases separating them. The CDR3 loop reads CASSDRGTESYEQYF. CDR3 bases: TGTGCCAGCAGCGACCGCGGGACGGAATCCTACGAGCAGTACTTC.

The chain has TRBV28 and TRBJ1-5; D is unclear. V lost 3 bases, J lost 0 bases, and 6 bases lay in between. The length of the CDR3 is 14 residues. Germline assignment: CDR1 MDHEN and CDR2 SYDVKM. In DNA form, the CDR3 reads TGTGCCAGCAGTTTTCGGAGTAGCAATCAGCCCCAGCATTTT. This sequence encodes CASSFRSSNQPQHF. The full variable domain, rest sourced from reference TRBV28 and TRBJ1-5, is DVKVTQSSRYLVKRTGEKVFLECVQDMDHENMFWYRQDPGLGLRLIYFSYDVKMKEKGDIPEGYSVSREKKERFSLILESASTNQTSMYLCASSFRSSNQPQHFGDGTRLSIL.

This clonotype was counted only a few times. CDR3 coding DNA: TGTGCCAGCAGCCAAGTTCCCAGCGGGGGCACAGATACGCAGTATTTT. Its translation: CASSQVPSGGTDTQYF. The chain couples TRBV7-9 to TRBJ2-3, with 7 bases that match TRBD2. With 5 bases clipped from V and 1 base from J, the junction kept 9 bases outside the gene matches. Germline CDR1 is SEHNR and CDR2 is FQNEAQ (reference sequence). This CDR3 spans 16 amino acids.

CDR3 sequence (DNA): TGTGCCAGCGAGGGACGGGCCTACAATGAGCAGTTCTTC. Residues: CASEGRAYNEQFF. V is TRBV28 and J is TRBJ2-1; either TRBD1 or TRBD2 may fit D (5 bases each). This CDR3 contains 13 residues. V was cut by 8 bases and J by 2 bases, with 10 bases left in between. CDR1 and CDR2 (germline): MDHEN, SYDVKM.

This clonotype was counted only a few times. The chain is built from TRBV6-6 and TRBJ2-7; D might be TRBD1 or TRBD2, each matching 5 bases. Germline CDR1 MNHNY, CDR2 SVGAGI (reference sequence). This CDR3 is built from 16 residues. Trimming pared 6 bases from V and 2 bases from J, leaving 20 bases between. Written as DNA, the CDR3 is TGTGCCAGCAGCTACGTAGAATGGGACGTTACCTACGAGCAGTACTTC. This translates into CASSYVEWDVTYEQYF.

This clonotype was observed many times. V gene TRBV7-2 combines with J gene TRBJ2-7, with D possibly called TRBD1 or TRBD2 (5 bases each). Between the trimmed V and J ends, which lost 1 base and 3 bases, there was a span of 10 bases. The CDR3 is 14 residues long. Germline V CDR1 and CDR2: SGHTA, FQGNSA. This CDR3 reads CASSLGWDRYEQYV. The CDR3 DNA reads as TGTGCCAGCAGCTTAGGATGGGACCGCTACGAGCAGTACGTC.

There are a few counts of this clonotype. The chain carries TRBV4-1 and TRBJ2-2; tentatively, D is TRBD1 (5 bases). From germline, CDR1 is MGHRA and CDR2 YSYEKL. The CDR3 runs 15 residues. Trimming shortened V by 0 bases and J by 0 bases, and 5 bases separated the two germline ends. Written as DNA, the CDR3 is TGCGCCAGCAGCCAAGAACAGGCGAACACCGGGGAGCTGTTTTTT. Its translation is CASSQEQANTGELFF.

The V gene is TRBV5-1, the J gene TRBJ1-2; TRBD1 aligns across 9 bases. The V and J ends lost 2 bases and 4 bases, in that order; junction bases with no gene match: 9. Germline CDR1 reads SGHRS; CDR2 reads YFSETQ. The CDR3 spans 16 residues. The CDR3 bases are TGCGCCAGCAGCTTTAATCACAGGGGGCCGGGCTATGGCTACACCTTC. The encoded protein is CASSFNHRGPGYGYTF.

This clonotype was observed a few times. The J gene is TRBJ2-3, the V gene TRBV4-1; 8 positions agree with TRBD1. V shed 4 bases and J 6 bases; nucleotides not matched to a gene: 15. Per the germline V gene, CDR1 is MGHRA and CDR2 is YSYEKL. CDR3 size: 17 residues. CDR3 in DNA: TGCGCCAGCAGCCGGACCGGGGGACAGGCGAATATGGATACGCAGTATTTT. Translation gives CASSRTGGQANMDTQYF.

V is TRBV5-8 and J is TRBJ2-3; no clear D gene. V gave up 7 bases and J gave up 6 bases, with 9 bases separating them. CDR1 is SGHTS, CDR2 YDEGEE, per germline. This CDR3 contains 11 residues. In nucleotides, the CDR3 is TGTGCCAGCGGATTCCCGGATACGCAGTATTTT. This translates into CASGFPDTQYF.